The TCR beta chain described here comes from a study of T cell changes during pregnancy in multiple sclerosis. The repertoire was sequenced with immunoSEQ multiplex PCR; TCRdb's copy has only in-frame clones and lacks some. The data contain roughly 84,000 clones, roughly 93% of them singletons. The J segment lost 3 bases and the V segment lost 3 bases, leaving 7 bases of the junction unmatched. The CDR3 has 16 residues. Germline V lookup: CDR1 MNHNS, CDR2 SASEGT. The sequencing here drew on peripheral blood, taken in the third trimester of pregnancy. This chain links TRBV6-1 with TRBJ2-3; 9 nucleotides agree with TRBD2. This receptor was obtained from a female donor in good health, enrolled as a control in a pregnancy study. The CDR3 sequence: CASSEYSGRETDTQYF. For the CDR3, the DNA is TGTGCCAGCAGTGAGTATAGCGGGAGAGAGACAGATACGCAGTATTTT.